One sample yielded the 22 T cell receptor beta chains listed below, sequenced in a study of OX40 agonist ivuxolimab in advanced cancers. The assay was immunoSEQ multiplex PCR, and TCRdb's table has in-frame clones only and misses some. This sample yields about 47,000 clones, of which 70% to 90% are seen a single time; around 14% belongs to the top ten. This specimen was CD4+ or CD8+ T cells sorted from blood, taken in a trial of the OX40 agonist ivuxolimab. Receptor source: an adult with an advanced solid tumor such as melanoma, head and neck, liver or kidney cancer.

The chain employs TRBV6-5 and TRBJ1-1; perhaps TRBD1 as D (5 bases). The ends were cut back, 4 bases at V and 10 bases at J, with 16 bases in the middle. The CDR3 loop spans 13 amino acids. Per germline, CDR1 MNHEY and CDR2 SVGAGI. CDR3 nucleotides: TGTGCCAGCAGTTTGGGGACCGGGAGGGGAGCTTTCTTT. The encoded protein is CASSLGTGRGAFF.

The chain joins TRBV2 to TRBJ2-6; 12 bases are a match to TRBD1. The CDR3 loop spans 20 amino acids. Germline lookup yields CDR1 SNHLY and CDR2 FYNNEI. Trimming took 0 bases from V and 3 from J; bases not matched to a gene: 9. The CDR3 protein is CASSEAQPGQGAYGANVLTF. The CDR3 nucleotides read TGTGCCAGCAGTGAAGCGCAACCGGGACAGGGGGCGTATGGGGCCAACGTCCTGACTTTC.

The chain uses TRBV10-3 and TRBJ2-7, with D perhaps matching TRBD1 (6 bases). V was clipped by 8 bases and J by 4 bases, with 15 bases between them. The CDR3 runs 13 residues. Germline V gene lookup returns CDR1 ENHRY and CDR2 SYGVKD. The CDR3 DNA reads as TGTGCCATCGGCTCACAGGGTCAGTACGAGCAGTACTTC. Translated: CAIGSQGQYEQYF.

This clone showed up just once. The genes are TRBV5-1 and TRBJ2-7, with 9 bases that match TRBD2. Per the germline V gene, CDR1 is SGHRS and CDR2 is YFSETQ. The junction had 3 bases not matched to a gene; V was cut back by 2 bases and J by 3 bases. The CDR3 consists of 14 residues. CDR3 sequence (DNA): TGCGCCAGCAGCTTAATAGCGGGGGACTACGAGCAGTACTTC. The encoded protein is CASSLIAGDYEQYF.

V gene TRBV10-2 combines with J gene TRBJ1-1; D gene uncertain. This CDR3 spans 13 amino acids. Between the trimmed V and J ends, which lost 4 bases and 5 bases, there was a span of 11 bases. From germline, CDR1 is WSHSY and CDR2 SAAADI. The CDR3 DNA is TGCGCCAGCAGTGGGAGTAGGGTGACTGAAGCTTTCTTT. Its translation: CASSGSRVTEAFF.

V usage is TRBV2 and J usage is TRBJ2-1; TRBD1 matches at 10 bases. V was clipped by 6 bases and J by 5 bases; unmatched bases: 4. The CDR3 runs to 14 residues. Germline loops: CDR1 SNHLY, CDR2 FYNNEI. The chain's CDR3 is CASRWTGGDNEQFF. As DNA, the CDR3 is TGTGCCAGCAGATGGACAGGGGGTGACAATGAGCAGTTCTTC.

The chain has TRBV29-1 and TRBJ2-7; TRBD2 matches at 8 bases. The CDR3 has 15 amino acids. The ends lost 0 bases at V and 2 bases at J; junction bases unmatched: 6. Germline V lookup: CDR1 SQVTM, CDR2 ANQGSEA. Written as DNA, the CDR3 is TGCAGCGTTGAAGAGGTAACTAGCGGCACCTACGAGCAGTACTTC. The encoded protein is CSVEEVTSGTYEQYF.

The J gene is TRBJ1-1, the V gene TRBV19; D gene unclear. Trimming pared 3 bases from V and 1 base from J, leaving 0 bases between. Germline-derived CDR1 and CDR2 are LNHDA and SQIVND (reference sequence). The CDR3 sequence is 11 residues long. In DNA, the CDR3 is TGTGCCAGTAGTATGAACACTGAAGCTTTCTTT. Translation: CASSMNTEAFF.

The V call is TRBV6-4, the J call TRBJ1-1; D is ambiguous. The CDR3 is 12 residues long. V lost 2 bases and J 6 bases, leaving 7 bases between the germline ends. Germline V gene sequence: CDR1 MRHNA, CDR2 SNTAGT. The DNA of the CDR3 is TGTGCCAGCAGTGACGGTTGGGCTGAAGCTTTCTTT. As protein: CASSDGWAEAFF.

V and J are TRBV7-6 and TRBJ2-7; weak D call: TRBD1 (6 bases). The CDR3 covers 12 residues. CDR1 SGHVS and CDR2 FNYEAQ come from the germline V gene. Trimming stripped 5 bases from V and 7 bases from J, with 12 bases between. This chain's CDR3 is CASSIQGREQYF. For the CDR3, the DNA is TGTGCCAGCAGCATTCAGGGGCGGGAGCAGTACTTC.

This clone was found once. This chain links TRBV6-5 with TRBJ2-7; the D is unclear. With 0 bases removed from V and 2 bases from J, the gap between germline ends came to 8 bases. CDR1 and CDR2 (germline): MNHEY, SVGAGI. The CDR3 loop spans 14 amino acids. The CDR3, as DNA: TGTGCCAGCAGTTACTCGAGTGGTACCTACGAGCAGTACTTC. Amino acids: CASSYSSGTYEQYF.

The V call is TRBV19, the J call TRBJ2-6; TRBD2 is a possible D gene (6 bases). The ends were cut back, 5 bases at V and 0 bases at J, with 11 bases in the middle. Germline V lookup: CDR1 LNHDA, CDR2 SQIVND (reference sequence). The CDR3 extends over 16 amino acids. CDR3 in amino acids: CASSVGGSSGANVLTF. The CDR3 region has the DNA TGTGCCAGTAGTGTGGGAGGATCCTCTGGGGCCAACGTCCTGACTTTC. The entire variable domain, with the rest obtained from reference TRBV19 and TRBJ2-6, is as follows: DGGITQSPKYLFRKEGQNVTLSCEQNLNHDAMYWYRQDPGQGLRLIYYSQIVNDFQKGDIAEGYSVSREKKESFPLTVTSAQKNPTAFYLCASSVGGSSGANVLTFGAGSRLTVL.

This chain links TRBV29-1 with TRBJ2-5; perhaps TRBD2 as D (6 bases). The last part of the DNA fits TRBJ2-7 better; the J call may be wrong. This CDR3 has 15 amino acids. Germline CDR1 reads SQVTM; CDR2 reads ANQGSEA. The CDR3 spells CSVAGGNRPVYEQYF. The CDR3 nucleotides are TGCAGCGTTGCCGGGGGTAATAGGCCAGTTTACGAGCAGTACTTC.

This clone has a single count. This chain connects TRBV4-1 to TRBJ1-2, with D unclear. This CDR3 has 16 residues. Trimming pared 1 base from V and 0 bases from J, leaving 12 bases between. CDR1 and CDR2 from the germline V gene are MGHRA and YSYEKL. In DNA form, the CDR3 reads TGCGCCAGCAGCCAAGTTATGACTGGGGCTAACTATGGCTACACCTTC. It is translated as CASSQVMTGANYGYTF.

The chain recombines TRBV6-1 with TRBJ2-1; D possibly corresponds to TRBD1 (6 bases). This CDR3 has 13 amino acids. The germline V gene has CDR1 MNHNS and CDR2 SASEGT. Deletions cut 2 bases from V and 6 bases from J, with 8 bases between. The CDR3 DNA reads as TGTGCCAGCAGTGAAACAGGGAGCAATGAGCAGTTCTTC. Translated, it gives CASSETGSNEQFF.

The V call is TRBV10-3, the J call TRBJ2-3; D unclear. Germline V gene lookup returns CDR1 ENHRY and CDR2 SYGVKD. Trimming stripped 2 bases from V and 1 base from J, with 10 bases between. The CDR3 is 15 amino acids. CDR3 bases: TGTGCCATCAGTGAGGTGGGCGTCGGCACAGATACGCAGTATTTT. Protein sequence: CAISEVGVGTDTQYF.

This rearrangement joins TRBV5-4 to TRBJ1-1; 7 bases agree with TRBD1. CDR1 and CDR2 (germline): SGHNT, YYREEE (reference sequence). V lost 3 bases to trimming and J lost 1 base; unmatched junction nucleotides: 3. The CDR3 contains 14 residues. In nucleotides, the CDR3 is TGTGCCAGCAGCTCGACAGGGCGGAACACTGAAGCTTTCTTT. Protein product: CASSSTGRNTEAFF. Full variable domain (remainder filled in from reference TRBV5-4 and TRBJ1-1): ETGVTQSPTHLIKTRGQQVTLRCSSQSGHNTVSWYQQALGQGPQFIFQYYREEENGRGNFPPRFSGLQFPNYSSELNVNALELDDSALYLCASSSTGRNTEAFFGQGTRLTVV.

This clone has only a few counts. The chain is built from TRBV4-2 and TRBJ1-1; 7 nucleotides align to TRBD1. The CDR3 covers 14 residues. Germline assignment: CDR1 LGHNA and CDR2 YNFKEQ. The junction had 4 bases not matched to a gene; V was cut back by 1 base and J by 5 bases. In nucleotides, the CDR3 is TGTGCCAGCAGCCAAGGACAGGGCTCGACTGAAGCTTTCTTT. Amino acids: CASSQGQGSTEAFF.

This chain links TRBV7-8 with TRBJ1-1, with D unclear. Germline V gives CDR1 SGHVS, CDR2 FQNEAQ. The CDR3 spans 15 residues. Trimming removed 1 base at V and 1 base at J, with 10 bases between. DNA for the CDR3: TGTGCCAGCAGCTTAGACCCGTCCCAGAACACTGAAGCTTTCTTT. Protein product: CASSLDPSQNTEAFF.

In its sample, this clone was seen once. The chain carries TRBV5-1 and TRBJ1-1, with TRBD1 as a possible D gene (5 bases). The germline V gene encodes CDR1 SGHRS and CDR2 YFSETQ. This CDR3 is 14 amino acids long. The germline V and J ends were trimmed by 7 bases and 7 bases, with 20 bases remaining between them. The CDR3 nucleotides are TGCGCCAGCCGCGGGGTAACAGGACTGGGTGAAGCTTTCTTT. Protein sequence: CASRGVTGLGEAFF.

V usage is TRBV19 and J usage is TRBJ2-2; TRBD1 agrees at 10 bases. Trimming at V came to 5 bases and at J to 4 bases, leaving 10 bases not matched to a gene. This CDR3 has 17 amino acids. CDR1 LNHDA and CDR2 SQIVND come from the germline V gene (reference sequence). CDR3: CASSSSGTGVGTGELFF. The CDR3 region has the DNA TGTGCCAGTAGTTCCTCCGGGACAGGGGTTGGCACCGGGGAGCTGTTTTTT.

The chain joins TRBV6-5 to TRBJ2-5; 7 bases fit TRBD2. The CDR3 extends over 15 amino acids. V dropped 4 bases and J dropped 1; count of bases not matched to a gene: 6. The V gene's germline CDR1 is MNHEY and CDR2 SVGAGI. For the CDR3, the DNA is TGTGCCAGCAGTTCCACGGGAGGAACCCAAGAGACCCAGTACTTC. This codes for CASSSTGGTQETQYF.